The 21 T cell receptor beta chains below were found in one sample sequenced in a study of patients and donors after allogeneic stem cell transplantation. One entry per CDR3 protein, called by TCRdb with MiXCR from the RT-PCR reads. The repertoire holds 20,000 or so distinct CDR3 sequences, with approximately 4.4% as singletons. Specimen: blood, either unsorted or a sorted T cell fraction (not recorded which). All receptors come from a human donor who was either an allogeneic HSCT recipient or a stem cell or donor lymphocyte infusion donor (not recorded which). It is not recorded whose cells these are; they may come from a transplant donor.

This clonotype showed up just a few times. The genes are TRBV20-1 and TRBJ2-1; 9 bases align to TRBD2. Germline trimming cut 1 base from V and 5 bases from J; bases unmatched to any gene: 9. The CDR3 is 16 amino acids. Per the germline V gene, CDR1 is DFQATT and CDR2 is SNEGSKA (reference sequence). In DNA form, the CDR3 reads TGCAGTGCTAGAGGCCCCTCGTTAGCGGGGGACAATGAGCAGTTCTTC. Residues: CSARGPSLAGDNEQFF.

There are many counts of this clonotype. The J gene is TRBJ2-1, the V gene TRBV6-5; D perhaps matches TRBD2 (5 bases). The CDR3 is 14 amino acids. Trimming cost V 2 bases and J 6 bases, with 11 bases left between them. Germline V gives CDR1 MNHEY, CDR2 SVGAGI. The CDR3 sequence: CASSYPPEGNEQFF. The CDR3 bases are TGTGCCAGCAGTTACCCCCCTGAGGGCAATGAGCAGTTCTTC.

This clonotype was seen repeatedly, ten times or more. The chain recombines TRBV11-1 with TRBJ2-5; 8 bases are shared with TRBD2. With V trimmed by 0 bases and J by 0 bases, 9 bases remained unmatched. The CDR3 runs to 18 residues. Germline CDR1 SGHAT, CDR2 FQDESV (reference sequence). The CDR3: CASSLAGKLAEYQETQYF. CDR3 coding DNA: TGTGCCAGCAGCTTAGCGGGTAAACTAGCGGAGTACCAAGAGACCCAGTACTTC.

The rearrangement uses TRBV2 and TRBJ2-2, with 13 bases aligning to TRBD2. The CDR3 loop spans 16 amino acids. Looked up from germline, CDR1 is SNHLY and CDR2 is FYNNEI. Trimming took 6 bases from V and 7 from J; bases not matched to a gene: 8. The CDR3: CASRKLAGGAHGELFF. The DNA of the CDR3 is TGTGCCAGCAGAAAACTAGCGGGGGGGGCTCACGGGGAGCTGTTTTTT.

This clonotype was counted ten times or more. The V gene is TRBV9, the J gene TRBJ1-4; D gene unclear. The CDR3 spans 14 residues. Germline loops: CDR1 SGDLS, CDR2 YYNGEE. Trimming cost V 6 bases and J 6 bases, with 15 bases left between them. CDR3: CASMRTVIDEKLFF. CDR3 sequence (DNA): TGTGCCAGCATGAGAACAGTCATCGATGAAAAACTGTTTTTT. Together with reference TRBV9 and TRBJ1-4, the CDR3 gives the full variable domain: DSGVTQTPKHLITATGQRVTLRCSPRSGDLSVYWYQQSLDQGLQFLIQYYNGEERAKGNILERFSAQQFPDLHSELNLSSLELGDSALYFCASMRTVIDEKLFFGSGTQLSVL.

The chain couples TRBV19 to TRBJ1-5; D gene unclear. The germline V gene has CDR1 LNHDA and CDR2 SQIVND (reference sequence). This CDR3 has 15 residues. CDR3 amino acids: CQAYPPLRANQPQHF. The CDR3 region has the DNA TGTCAGGCCTACCCCCCACTACGGGCTAATCAGCCCCAGCATTTT.

This clonotype is judged medium-sized (0.01 to 0.1%). The V and J genes are TRBV5-1 and TRBJ2-1, with D maybe TRBD2 (6 bases). There are 17 residues in the CDR3. Trimming took off 4 bases at V and 2 bases at J, with 19 bases between the two ends. CDR1 is SGHRS and CDR2 is YFSETQ in the germline V gene. The CDR3 nucleotides are TGCGCCAGCAGCCTGGGCGGCACGGGACTCGCCTACAATGAGCAGTTCTTC. Protein sequence: CASSLGGTGLAYNEQFF.

On this clonotype: A much larger clone differs from this one at a single base, so this may be a read error. This CDR3 reads CASVSLAGSTDTQYF. In DNA, the CDR3 is TGTGCCAGCGTTTCCCTAGCGGGGAGTACAGATACGCAGTATTTT. This chain joins TRBV7-9 and TRBJ2-3, with 9 bases matching TRBD2. Losses at the gene ends were 8 bases for V and 3 bases for J; bases not matched to a gene: 9. This CDR3 region has 15 residues. Per germline, CDR1 SEHNR and CDR2 FQNEAQ (reference sequence).

In its sample, this clonotype was seen a few times. The J gene is TRBJ2-7, the V gene TRBV9; TRBD2 aligns across 12 bases. Per the germline V gene, CDR1 is SGDLS and CDR2 is YYNGEE. The trim removed 4 bases at V and 3 bases at J, leaving 2 bases unmatched. The CDR3 spans 14 residues. CDR3 amino acids: CASSPTSGGYEQYF. The CDR3 DNA follows: TGTGCCAGCAGCCCGACTAGCGGGGGCTACGAGCAGTACTTC.

This clonotype was detected only a few times. This sequence joins TRBV20-1 and TRBJ2-7; D is unclear. The ends were cut back, 4 bases at V and 0 bases at J, with 4 bases in the middle. In germline, CDR1 is DFQATT, CDR2 SNEGSKA (reference sequence). The CDR3 extends over 11 amino acids. CDR3 DNA sequence: TGCAGTGCTAAACTCTCCTACGAGCAGTACTTC. Translation gives CSAKLSYEQYF.

This clonotype has at least ten counts. The gene calls are TRBV9 and TRBJ1-1, with 10 bases that match TRBD1. CDR3 size: 14 residues. Germline V gene data show CDR1 as SGDLS and CDR2 as YYNGEE. Germline trimming cut 3 bases from V and 8 bases from J; bases unmatched to any gene: 7. This CDR3 is CASSARQGAGEAFF. CDR3 nucleotide sequence: TGTGCCAGCAGCGCCCGACAGGGGGCGGGAGAAGCTTTCTTT.

CDR3 sequence: CASSSSNTEAFF. Written as DNA, the CDR3 is TGCGCCAGCAGCTCCAGTAACACTGAAGCTTTCTTT. The chain carries TRBV5-1 and TRBJ1-1, with D hard to call. In germline, CDR1 is SGHRS, CDR2 YFSETQ. CDR3 length: 12 residues. With 3 bases removed from V and 2 bases from J, the gap between germline ends came to 5 bases.

This chain connects TRBV5-1 to TRBJ2-5; 8 bases are shared with TRBD2. The V segment lost 3 bases and the J segment 5 bases; nucleotides outside the gene matches: 9. This CDR3 is built from 15 residues. The germline V gene encodes CDR1 SGHRS and CDR2 YFSETQ. The CDR3 protein is CASSSGSPGGETQYF. In DNA, the CDR3 is TGCGCCAGCAGCTCCGGGTCCCCGGGAGGGGAGACCCAGTACTTC.

This clonotype was observed many times. V and J are TRBV5-1 and TRBJ2-5; no firm D call. CDR3 length: 14 amino acids. Germline V lookup: CDR1 SGHRS, CDR2 YFSETQ. The germline V and J ends were trimmed by 5 bases and 1 base, with 12 bases remaining between them. CDR3 amino acids: CASRPIPGQETQYF. CDR3 DNA sequence: TGCGCCAGCAGACCGATCCCCGGCCAAGAGACCCAGTACTTC.

This clonotype came up many times. The rearrangement joins TRBV5-6 to TRBJ2-5, with D maybe TRBD1 (6 bases). The CDR3 has 15 residues. Between the trimmed V and J ends, which lost 0 bases and 2 bases, there was a span of 11 bases. The germline gives CDR1 SGHDT, CDR2 YYEEEE. The CDR3 sequence is CASSLVWTAQETQYF. The CDR3 DNA reads as TGTGCCAGCAGCTTGGTTTGGACAGCTCAAGAGACCCAGTACTTC.

This clonotype was seen a few times. The chain uses TRBV7-9 and TRBJ2-1; 11 bases fit TRBD2. The CDR3 is 15 residues long. V lost 5 bases to trimming and J lost 8 bases; unmatched junction nucleotides: 8. Germline CDR1 reads SEHNR; CDR2 reads FQNEAQ (reference sequence). The CDR3, as DNA: TGTGCCAGCAGCGTTAGCGGGGGGGCCTTAGATGAGCAGTTCTTC. This gives the protein CASSVSGGALDEQFF. Full variable domain (rest looked up from reference TRBV7-9 and TRBJ2-1): DTGVSQNPRHKITKRGQNVTFRCDPISEHNRLYWYRQTLGQGPEFLTYFQNEAQLEKSRLLSDRFSAERPKGSFSTLEIQRTEQGDSAMYLCASSVSGGALDEQFFGPGTRLTVL.

Many counts were recorded for this clonotype. The chain recombines TRBV20-1 with TRBJ2-4, with unresolved D. Germline assignment: CDR1 DFQATT and CDR2 SNEGSKA (reference sequence). V gave up 3 bases and J gave up 0 bases, with 6 bases separating them. The CDR3 runs 13 residues. CDR3 sequence (DNA): TGCAGTGCTAGCGAAGAAGCCAAAAACATTCAGTACTTC. Protein product: CSASEEAKNIQYF.

At least ten counts were recorded for this clonotype. The chain joins TRBV6-5 to TRBJ1-1; the D gene is possibly TRBD1 (5 bases). The CDR3 contains 14 residues. The germline CDR1 and CDR2 sequences are MNHEY and SVGAGI. V gave up 0 bases and J gave up 4 bases, with 9 bases separating them. This CDR3 reads CASSYSQESTEAFF. DNA for the CDR3: TGTGCCAGCAGTTACTCACAGGAATCCACTGAAGCTTTCTTT.

This clonotype was observed at least ten times. The rearrangement links TRBV7-2 to TRBJ2-7; TRBD2 aligns across 11 bases. Germline V CDR1 and CDR2: SGHTA, FQGNSA. This CDR3 has 15 amino acids. The V segment lost 2 bases and the J segment 3 bases; nucleotides outside the gene matches: 3. The CDR3 spells CASSLRTSGYYEQYF. The CDR3 DNA sequence: TGTGCCAGCAGCTTACGGACTAGCGGGTACTACGAGCAGTACTTC.

This clonotype was found many times. The rearrangement uses TRBV15 and TRBJ2-7; 8 nucleotides align to TRBD1. Germline CDR1 reads LNHNV; CDR2 reads YYDKDF (reference sequence). V shed 5 bases and J 0 bases; nucleotides not matched to a gene: 6. This CDR3 has 15 amino acids. CDR3: CATSHQGAFSYEQYF. The CDR3 DNA reads as TGTGCCACCAGCCACCAGGGGGCATTCTCCTACGAGCAGTACTTC.

This clonotype came up a few times. The genes are TRBV2 and TRBJ2-1, with TRBD2 matching over 11 bases. Germline loops: CDR1 SNHLY, CDR2 FYNNEI. The length of the CDR3 is 16 residues. Trimming took 7 bases from V and 9 from J; bases not matched to a gene: 14. This CDR3 is CASIGVSGGAFFEQFF. The DNA of the CDR3 is TGTGCCAGCATTGGGGTTAGCGGGGGGGCCTTCTTTGAGCAGTTCTTC.